Shown below are 21 T cell receptor beta chains from a single sample sequenced in a study of blood T cells in healthy people across ages. A J-beta primer mix and a sample-barcoded 5' primer were used in a second PCR of about 7 to 12 cycles. TCRdb re-analysed the 5' RACE reads in MiXCR, keeping a single row per CDR3 protein. The repertoire holds roughly 1,700,000 distinct CDR3 sequences, with 28% as singletons. Sequencing was done on a sample of blood. The source is a woman in her 30s in good health.

This chain connects TRBV7-9 to TRBJ2-1; D ambiguous. Trimming cost V 1 base and J 10 bases, with 14 bases left between them. This CDR3 has 14 residues. Germline V gives CDR1 SEHNR, CDR2 FQNEAQ (reference sequence). The CDR3 DNA is TGTGCCAGCAGCTTAGGGGTCAGAACCTACGAGCAGTTCTTC. It codes for CASSLGVRTYEQFF.

Many counts were recorded for this clonotype. The chain employs TRBV7-2 and TRBJ2-5; D may be TRBD2 (5 bases). This CDR3 region has 13 residues. V lost 5 bases and J lost 11, with 18 bases in between. The germline gives CDR1 SGHTA, CDR2 FQGNSA. The CDR3 DNA reads TGTGCCAGCAGCCGTGGACTGTTCGGGGAGCAGTACTTC. Its protein is CASSRGLFGEQYF.

This clonotype was seen a single time. The V gene is TRBV29-1, the J gene TRBJ1-1; 8 nucleotides match TRBD1. J was trimmed by 3 bases and V by 3 bases; bases with no gene match: 12. CDR1 is SQVTM and CDR2 is ANQGSEA in the germline V gene. The CDR3 is made up of 16 amino acids. CDR3 loop: CSVDKLRTGRDTEAFF. The DNA of the CDR3 is TGCAGCGTTGATAAGCTCCGGACAGGGAGGGACACTGAAGCTTTCTTT.

J is TRBJ1-2 and V is TRBV12-3 or TRBV12-4, with 10 nucleotides matching TRBD1. V was clipped by 4 bases and J by 8 bases; unmatched bases: 7. The CDR3 length is 14 residues. CDR3 DNA: TGTGCCAGCAGTTCGCGACAGGGGGCTCGGGGCTACACCTTC. Its translation: CASSSRQGARGYTF.

The chain uses TRBV12-3 or TRBV12-4 and TRBJ1-5; D remains ambiguous. V was pared by 3 bases and J by 5 bases, with 8 bases between. The length of the CDR3 is 13 residues. The CDR3 reads CASSFSDDQPQHF. CDR3 DNA sequence: TGTGCCAGCAGTTTTTCTGATGATCAGCCCCAGCATTTT.

The CDR3 region is CASSYSGRAANEQYF. DNA for the CDR3: TGTGCCAGCAGTTACTCCGGGAGGGCTGCGAATGAGCAGTACTTC. The chain is built from TRBV6-6 and TRBJ2-7; 8 nucleotides agree with TRBD2. Germline CDR1 reads MNHNY; CDR2 reads SVGAGI (reference sequence). With 0 bases clipped from V and 7 bases from J, the junction kept 8 bases outside the gene matches. The CDR3 covers 15 residues.

The rearrangement links TRBV4-1 to TRBJ1-2, with 7 bases lining up with TRBD1. Looked up from germline, CDR1 is MGHRA and CDR2 is YSYEKL. The CDR3 runs to 12 residues. The junction had 3 bases not matched to a gene; V was cut back by 8 bases and J by 3 bases. CDR3 sequence: CASRDSYYGYTF. The CDR3 nucleotides read TGCGCCAGCCGGGACAGTTACTATGGCTACACCTTC.

The rearrangement links TRBV7-2 to TRBJ2-3; a possible D gene is TRBD2 (6 bases). Germline loops: CDR1 SGHTA, CDR2 FQGNSA. The CDR3 loop spans 13 amino acids. Trimming took off 4 bases at V and 5 bases at J, with 10 bases between the two ends. The CDR3 nucleotides are TGTGCCAGCAGCTCGGAGGGGAGAGATACGCAGTATTTT. Residues: CASSSEGRDTQYF.

A note on this clonotype: This sequence may be a read error, since a much larger clone differs from it by one base. The V and J genes are TRBV11-2 and TRBJ1-1; no reliable D call. This CDR3 comprises 10 residues. Germline values: CDR1 SGHAT, CDR2 FQNNGV. With 6 bases removed from V and 3 bases from J, the gap between germline ends came to 2 bases. DNA for the CDR3: TGTGCCAGCAGTCACACTGAAGCTTTCTTT. It translates to CASSHTEAFF.

In regard to this clonotype: At one boundary the junction diverges from the germline segment, which might be a read error. The chain couples TRBV12-3 or TRBV12-4 to TRBJ2-1; 10 nucleotides match TRBD1. The length of the CDR3 is 19 residues. The CDR3 region has the DNA TGTACCAGCAGTCTCCGACAGGGGGCGATGATGGTAGTGAACAATGAGCAGTTCTTC. Translation: CTSSLRQGAMMVVNNEQFF.

The V call is TRBV12-3 or TRBV12-4, the J call TRBJ2-1; perhaps TRBD2 as D (6 bases). The V and J ends lost 4 bases and 5 bases respectively, with 15 bases between them. The CDR3 contains 15 residues. The CDR3, as DNA: TGTGCCAGCAGTTATTCCGCGGGGACCGACAATGAGCAGTTCTTC. Its protein product is CASSYSAGTDNEQFF.

This chain links TRBV19 with TRBJ1-1; TRBD1 might be the D (6 bases). Looked up from germline, CDR1 is LNHDA and CDR2 is SQIVND (reference sequence). This CDR3 spans 13 amino acids. Trimming removed 5 bases at V and 3 bases at J, with 10 bases between. The CDR3 DNA sequence: TGTGCCAGTAGTGTTAAGGGGGACACTGAAGCTTTCTTT. Protein: CASSVKGDTEAFF.

This clonotype was found once. A read error may be the cause here, since a much bigger clone is one base away. This is likely a read error, given that the CDR3 carries no conserved phenylalanine or tryptophan at its end. The chain couples TRBV5-1 to TRBJ2-1; 12 nucleotides agree with TRBD2. The trim removed 4 bases at V and 10 bases at J, leaving 9 bases unmatched. Looked up from germline, CDR1 is SGHRS and CDR2 is YFSETQ. CDR3 length: 15 residues. CDR3 nucleotides: TGCGCCAGCAGCCCACTAGCGGGAGGATCCCCGGAGCAGTTCGTC. Translated: CASSPLAGGSPEQFV.

This chain connects TRBV7-9 to TRBJ1-2; D is possibly TRBD1 (5 bases). Germline loops: CDR1 SEHNR, CDR2 FQNEAQ (reference sequence). The length of the CDR3 is 13 residues. V was clipped by 2 bases and J by 8 bases, with 12 bases between them. The CDR3 reads CASSLQGLEGYTF. CDR3 DNA: TGTGCCAGCAGCTTACAGGGACTGGAAGGCTACACCTTC.

This clonotype was observed once. V is TRBV2 and J is TRBJ2-5, with 7 bases matching TRBD2. The junction had 6 bases not matched to a gene; V was cut back by 6 bases and J by 5 bases. The CDR3 runs to 13 residues. Germline assignment: CDR1 SNHLY and CDR2 FYNNEI. CDR3 residues: CASSSGRMETQYF. The CDR3 DNA sequence: TGTGCCAGCAGCTCCGGGAGGATGGAGACCCAGTACTTC.

The J gene is TRBJ2-5, the V gene TRBV28, with 10 bases matching TRBD1. The germline V gene encodes CDR1 MDHEN and CDR2 SYDVKM. Losses at the gene ends were 7 bases for V and 5 bases for J; bases not matched to a gene: 10. The CDR3 loop spans 15 amino acids. CDR3 residues: CASNPDRGARETQYF. CDR3 nucleotide sequence: TGTGCCAGCAACCCGGACAGGGGGGCTCGGGAGACCCAGTACTTC.

This clonotype was observed at least ten times. The chain joins TRBV6-2 or TRBV6-3 to TRBJ1-2; D is possibly TRBD1 (5 bases). The V end was cut by 2 bases, the J end by 7 bases, with 14 bases between. Germline lookup yields CDR1 MNHEY and CDR2 SVGEGT. There are 14 residues in the CDR3. As DNA, the CDR3 is TGTGCCAGCAGTTACGAGGGGTTCTATGGTGGCTACACCTTC. Translating it yields CASSYEGFYGGYTF.

This clonotype was recorded many times. V usage is TRBV2 and J usage is TRBJ2-5; D tentatively fits TRBD1 or TRBD2 (6 bases each). CDR1 and CDR2 (germline): SNHLY, FYNNEI. V lost 3 bases and J lost 5, with 13 bases in between. This CDR3 has 14 residues. The CDR3 DNA sequence: TGTGCCAGCAGTGACTCGGGGGCAGGGGAGACCCAGTACTTC. Translating gives CASSDSGAGETQYF.

This chain joins TRBV20-1 and TRBJ2-1; D unresolved. The germline V and J ends were trimmed by 5 bases and 6 bases, with 20 bases remaining between them. CDR1 is DFQATT, CDR2 SNEGSKA, per germline (reference sequence). This CDR3 is built from 15 residues. The CDR3 loop is CSADSHGFRANEQFF. As DNA, the CDR3 is TGCAGTGCTGACTCCCATGGATTTAGGGCCAATGAGCAGTTCTTC.

The V gene is TRBV5-5, the J gene TRBJ2-2; TRBD1 matches at 9 bases. Germline V gives CDR1 SGHKS, CDR2 YYEKEE (reference sequence). The length of the CDR3 is 16 residues. V gave up 4 bases and J gave up 3 bases; unmatched junction bases: 7. Here the CDR3 reads CASSLRTGEDTGELFF. The DNA for the CDR3 is TGTGCCAGCAGCCTAAGGACAGGGGAGGACACCGGGGAGCTGTTTTTT.

This clonotype occurred a few times. The genes are TRBV7-2 and TRBJ2-7, with 8 bases identical to TRBD2. The CDR3 has 15 amino acids. V trimming: 4 bases; J trimming: 3 bases; junction bases outside the gene matches: 8. The germline gives CDR1 SGHTA, CDR2 FQGNSA. CDR3 DNA: TGTGCCAGCAGCTCTAGGGCTAGCGGGCTCTACGAGCAGTACTTC. It translates to CASSSRASGLYEQYF.